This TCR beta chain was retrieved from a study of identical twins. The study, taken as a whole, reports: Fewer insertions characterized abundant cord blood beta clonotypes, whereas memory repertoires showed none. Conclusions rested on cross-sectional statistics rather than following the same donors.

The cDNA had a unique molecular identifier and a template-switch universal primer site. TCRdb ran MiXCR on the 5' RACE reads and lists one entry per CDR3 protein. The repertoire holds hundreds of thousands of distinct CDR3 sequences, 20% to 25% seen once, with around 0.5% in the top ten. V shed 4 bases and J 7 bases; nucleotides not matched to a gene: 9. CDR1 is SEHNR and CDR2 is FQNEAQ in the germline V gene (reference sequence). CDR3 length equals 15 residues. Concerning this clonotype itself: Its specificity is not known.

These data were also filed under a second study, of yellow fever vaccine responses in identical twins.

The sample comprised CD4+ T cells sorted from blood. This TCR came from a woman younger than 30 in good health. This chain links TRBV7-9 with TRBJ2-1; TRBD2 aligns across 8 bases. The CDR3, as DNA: TGTGCCAGCAGCTCCTACGGGACTAGTTTAAATGAGCAGTTCTTC. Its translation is CASSSYGTSLNEQFF.